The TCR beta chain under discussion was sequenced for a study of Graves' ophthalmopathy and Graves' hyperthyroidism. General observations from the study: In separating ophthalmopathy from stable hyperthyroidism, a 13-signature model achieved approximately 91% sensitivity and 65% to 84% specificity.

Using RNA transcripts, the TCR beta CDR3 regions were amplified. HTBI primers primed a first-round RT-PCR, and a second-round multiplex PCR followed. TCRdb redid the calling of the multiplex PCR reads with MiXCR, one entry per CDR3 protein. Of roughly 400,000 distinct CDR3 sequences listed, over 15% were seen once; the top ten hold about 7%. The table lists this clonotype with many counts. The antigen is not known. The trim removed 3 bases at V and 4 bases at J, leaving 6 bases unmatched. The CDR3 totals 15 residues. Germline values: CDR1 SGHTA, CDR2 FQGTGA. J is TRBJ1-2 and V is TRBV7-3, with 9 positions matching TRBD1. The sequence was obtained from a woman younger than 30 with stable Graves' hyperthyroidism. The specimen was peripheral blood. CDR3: CASSFGTGNRYGYTF. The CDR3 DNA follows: TGTGCCAGCAGCTTCGGGACAGGGAATCGCTATGGCTACACCTTC.